The 17 T cell receptor beta chains presented below share a single source sample, sequenced in a study of control samples from healthy donors and cancer patients. Using immunoSEQ multiplex PCR, the repertoire was profiled, and TCRdb retains in-frame clones only, with some absent. The sample consists of about 160,000 clones, approximately 90% of them appearing once. The sequencing sample was made of blood. The receptors were gathered from a man aged 25 to 40 in good health.

This chain uses TRBV7-2 with TRBJ2-1; TRBD1 aligns across 8 bases. Unmatched junction bases numbered 10, after V lost 3 bases and J lost 9 bases. The CDR3 runs 15 residues. The germline V gene has CDR1 SGHTA and CDR2 FQGNSA. The CDR3 reads CASSLAWQGAGEQFF. CDR3 bases: TGTGCCAGCAGCTTGGCGTGGCAGGGGGCTGGTGAGCAGTTCTTC.

The genes are TRBV12-3 or TRBV12-4 and TRBJ1-6; D call uncertain. Deletions cut 3 bases from V and 11 bases from J, with 11 bases between. This CDR3 comprises 13 residues. The CDR3 loop reads CASSLRYIPPLHF. The CDR3 region has the DNA TGTGCCAGCAGTTTGAGGTATATACCACCCCTCCACTTT.

This chain uses TRBV7-9 with TRBJ1-6; a possible D gene is TRBD1 (6 bases). The CDR3 is made up of 15 amino acids. Trimming left V 0 bases short and J 10 bases short, with 13 bases between. CDR1 and CDR2 (germline): SEHNR, FQNEAQ (reference sequence). The CDR3 sequence: CASSLARTGQSPLHF. For the CDR3, the DNA is TGTGCCAGCAGCTTAGCTCGCACAGGGCAATCACCCCTCCACTTT.

The chain uses TRBV5-6 and TRBJ1-1; possible D gene TRBD1, 5 bases. Germline assignment: CDR1 SGHDT and CDR2 YYEEEE. The CDR3 consists of 13 residues. Deletions cut 3 bases from V and 0 bases from J, with 6 bases between. The CDR3 spells CASSSTVNTEAFF. The CDR3 DNA follows: TGTGCCAGCAGCTCGACAGTGAACACTGAAGCTTTCTTT.

The genes are TRBV2 and TRBJ1-1; no firm D call. Trimming shortened V by 3 bases and J by 11 bases, and 16 bases separated the two germline ends. Germline V gives CDR1 SNHLY, CDR2 FYNNEI. The CDR3 spans 13 residues. CDR3 nucleotides: TGTGCCAGCAGTGATGGAGTGACAATCAATGCTTTCTTT. It codes for CASSDGVTINAFF.

CDR3 bases: TGTGCCAGCAGCTCCTTGGGACTAGAATACAATGAGCAGTTCTTC. Protein product: CASSSLGLEYNEQFF. The chain couples TRBV5-6 to TRBJ2-1; 8 bases fit TRBD2. Germline lookup yields CDR1 SGHDT and CDR2 YYEEEE. V lost 3 bases and J lost 4; bases outside the gene matches: 6. This CDR3 contains 15 residues.

The V call is TRBV7-2, the J call TRBJ2-2; no definite D call. The CDR3 runs 10 residues. CDR1 and CDR2 (germline): SGHTA, FQGNSA. Trimming pared 4 bases from V and 6 bases from J, leaving 0 bases between. The CDR3 reads CASSSGELFF. CDR3 nucleotides: TGTGCCAGCAGCTCCGGGGAGCTGTTTTTT.

The J gene is TRBJ1-5, the V gene TRBV4-1; D possibly corresponds to TRBD1 (6 bases). The V end lost 4 bases, the J end lost 4 bases, and 17 bases lay between the germline ends. CDR1 MGHRA and CDR2 YSYEKL come from the germline V gene. There are 16 residues in the CDR3. The CDR3 protein is CASSLLWGGANQPQHF. In DNA, the CDR3 is TGCGCCAGCAGCCTTCTCTGGGGGGGCGCAAATCAGCCCCAGCATTTT.

The rearrangement joins TRBV7-2 to TRBJ2-7; weak D call: TRBD2 (6 bases). V lost 1 base and J lost 7, with 11 bases in between. The length of the CDR3 is 13 residues. Germline V gene data show CDR1 as SGHTA and CDR2 as FQGNSA. This chain's CDR3 is CASSLGAGGEQYF. As DNA, the CDR3 is TGTGCCAGCAGCTTAGGGGCCGGGGGTGAGCAGTACTTC. Using reference TRBV7-2 and TRBJ2-7 for the parts outside the CDR3, the full variable domain is GAGVSQSPSNKVTEKGKDVELRCDPISGHTALYWYRQSLGQGLEFLIYFQGNSAPDKSGLPSDRFSAERTGGSVSTLTIQRTQQEDSAVYLCASSLGAGGEQYFGPGTRLTVT.

A remark on this clone: The sample carries other DNA sequences with the same CDR3. The chain is built from TRBV18 and TRBJ1-1; TRBD1 is a possible D gene (5 bases). This CDR3 region has 11 residues. V lost 3 bases to trimming and J lost 7 bases, with 6 bases between them. Germline CDR1 reads KGHSH; CDR2 reads LQKENI. This CDR3 reads CASSPGGEAFF. The CDR3 nucleotides are TGTGCCAGCTCACCTGGGGGTGAAGCTTTCTTT.

The chain employs TRBV20-1 and TRBJ2-7; possibly TRBD1 or TRBD2 for D (6 bases each). Germline loops: CDR1 DFQATT, CDR2 SNEGSKA (reference sequence). The CDR3 is 15 residues long. Trimming stripped 3 bases from V and 0 bases from J, with 15 bases between. CDR3 in DNA: TGCAGTGCTAGTTCGGGGGACATGAGCTCCTACGAGCAGTACTTC. It encodes CSASSGDMSSYEQYF.

The rearrangement links TRBV19 to TRBJ2-1, with 12 nucleotides matching TRBD2. Germline V lookup: CDR1 LNHDA, CDR2 SQIVND (reference sequence). Trimming took 5 bases from V and 9 from J; bases not matched to a gene: 11. The CDR3 contains 16 residues. The CDR3 sequence is CASSGRSLAGGSEQFF. The CDR3 DNA is TGTGCCAGTAGTGGCAGGAGTCTAGCGGGAGGGAGTGAGCAGTTCTTC. Supplemented by reference TRBV19 and TRBJ2-1, the full variable domain reads DGGITQSPKYLFRKEGQNVTLSCEQNLNHDAMYWYRQDPGQGLRLIYYSQIVNDFQKGDIAEGYSVSREKKESFPLTVTSAQKNPTAFYLCASSGRSLAGGSEQFFGPGTRLTVL.

The rearrangement joins TRBV18 to TRBJ1-1, with a weak D call TRBD1 (6 bases). CDR1 and CDR2 (germline): KGHSH, LQKENI. The ends were cut back, 4 bases at V and 2 bases at J, with 14 bases in the middle. The length of the CDR3 is 15 residues. The CDR3 sequence: CASSQGGTPNTEAFF. Written as DNA, the CDR3 is TGTGCCAGCTCACAGGGAGGGACACCCAACACTGAAGCTTTCTTT. Supplemented by reference TRBV18 and TRBJ1-1, the full variable domain reads NAGVMQNPRHLVRRRGQEARLRCSPMKGHSHVYWYRQLPEEGLKFMVYLQKENIIDESGMPKERFSAEFPKEGPSILRIQQVVRGDSAAYFCASSQGGTPNTEAFFGQGTRLTVV.

The count of this clone is one. A read error may produce the germline difference seen at one junction end. This rearrangement joins TRBV23-1 to TRBJ2-5; either TRBD1 or TRBD2 may fit D (5 bases each). TRBV23-1 is an open reading frame, and its role is uncertain. The CDR3 runs 10 residues. The CDR3, as DNA: TGCGCCAGCAGTCTTGGGACGCCGGACTTC. Amino acid sequence: CASSLGTPDF.

The chain joins TRBV11-3 to TRBJ2-2; possible D gene TRBD2, 5 bases. The CDR3 runs to 15 residues. Germline values: CDR1 SGHNT, CDR2 YENEEA. V lost 1 base and J lost 7, with 13 bases in between. The CDR3 DNA reads TGTGCCAGCAGCTTAGGGGGAGAACGGAGCGGGGAGCTGTTTTTT. Encoded protein: CASSLGGERSGELFF.

The chain carries TRBV6-5 and TRBJ1-5, with D unresolved. Germline CDR1 reads MNHEY; CDR2 reads SVGAGI. V was clipped by 6 bases and J by 4 bases, with 4 bases between them. The CDR3 contains 11 residues. The CDR3 is CASSANQPQHF. CDR3 bases: TGTGCCAGCAGCGCGAATCAGCCCCAGCATTTT.

CDR3 bases: TGTGCCAGCAGCCGGGACAGGAATGAAAAACTGTTTTTT. Protein: CASSRDRNEKLFF. V gene TRBV11-2 combines with J gene TRBJ1-4; TRBD1 matches 8 bases. CDR1 is SGHAT and CDR2 is FQNNGV in the germline V gene. The CDR3 contains 13 residues. Unmatched junction bases numbered 1, after V lost 5 bases and J lost 5 bases. Supplemented by reference TRBV11-2 and TRBJ1-4, the full variable domain reads EAGVAQSPRYKIIEKRQSVAFWCNPISGHATLYWYQQILGQGPKLLIQFQNNGVVDDSQLPKDRFSAERLKGVDSTLKIQPAKLEDSAVYLCASSRDRNEKLFFGSGTQLSVL.